The source of this T cell receptor beta chain is a study of beta chain features in type 1 diabetes. General observations from the study: Researchers reported that naive, central memory and Treg TCRB repertoires appeared more similar in patients than in healthy donors.

The germline V gene has CDR1 ENHRY and CDR2 SYGVKD. The CDR3 runs to 16 residues. V lost 0 bases to trimming and J lost 6 bases; unmatched junction nucleotides: 8. The entirety of the isolated RNA underwent reverse transcription, so expressed TCRB transcripts were sequenced. Naive, central memory and regulatory T cell samples came to a mean of roughly 3.9 million reads. Profiled with immunoSEQ multiplex PCR; TCRdb holds only in-frame clones, not every one. The table lists about 250,000 clones, around 14% of them singletons, with more than 0.02% in the top ten. This clone was observed a few times. Its specificity is not known.

Sequenced sample: naive CD4+ T cells from blood. The clonotype was recovered from a woman aged 40 to 50 in good health. This chain connects TRBV10-3 to TRBJ2-3, with 8 nucleotides matching TRBD2. The CDR3: CAISESTGLDPDTQYF. The CDR3, as DNA: TGTGCCATCAGTGAGTCGACGGGACTAGACCCGGATACGCAGTATTTT.